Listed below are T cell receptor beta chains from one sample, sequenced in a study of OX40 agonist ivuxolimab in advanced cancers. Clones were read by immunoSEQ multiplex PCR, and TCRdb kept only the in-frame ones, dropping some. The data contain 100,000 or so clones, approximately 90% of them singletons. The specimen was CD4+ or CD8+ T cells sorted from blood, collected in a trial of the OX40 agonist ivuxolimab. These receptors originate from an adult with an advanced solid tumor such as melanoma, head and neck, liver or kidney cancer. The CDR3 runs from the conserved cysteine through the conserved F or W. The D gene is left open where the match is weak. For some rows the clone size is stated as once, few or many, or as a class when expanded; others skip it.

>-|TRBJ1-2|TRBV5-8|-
TGTGCCAGCAGCTTGTGGGGGGACTATGGCTACACCTTC
CASSLWGDYGYTF
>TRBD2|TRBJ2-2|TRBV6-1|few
TGTGCCAGCACCCGGACTAGCTTCGCCGGGGAGCTGTTTTTT
CASTRTSFAGELFF
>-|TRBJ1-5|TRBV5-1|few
TGCGCCAGCAGCTTGGGTAGTGGAGACTTCGGCAATCAGCCCCAGCATTTT
CASSLGSGDFGNQPQHF
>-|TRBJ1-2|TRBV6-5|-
TGTGCCAGCCGCTGGGGGGCGAGCAACTATGGCTACACCTTC
CASRWGASNYGYTF
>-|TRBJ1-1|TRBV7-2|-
TGTGCCAGGAGCCGGGGGCGAGGCACTGAAGCTTTCTTT
CARSRGRGTEAFF
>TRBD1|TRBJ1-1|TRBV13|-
TGTGCCAGCAGCCCCCGGGACAGGGTGCGCGAAGCTTTCTTT
CASSPRDRVREAFF
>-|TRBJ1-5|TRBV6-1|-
TGTGCCAGCAGTGCCACGGGAAATCAGCCCCAGCATTTT
CASSATGNQPQHF
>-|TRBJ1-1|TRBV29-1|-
TGCAGCGTTGTCCGGGATCGGACTGAAGCTTTCTTT
CSVVRDRTEAFF
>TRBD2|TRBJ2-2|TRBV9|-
TGTGCCAGCAGCCGGACTAGCGGGACCCGAGGGGACACCGGGGAGCTGTTTTTT
CASSRTSGTRGDTGELFF
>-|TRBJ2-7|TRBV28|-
TGTGCCAGCAAAGGTACATCCTACGAGCAGTACTTC
CASKGTSYEQYF
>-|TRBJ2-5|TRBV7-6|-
TGTGCCAGCAGCTTCCGCGGGGCTGAGACCCAGTACTTC
CASSFRGAETQYF
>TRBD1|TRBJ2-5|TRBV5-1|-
TGCGCCAGCAGCACCGGACAGGGTGGCGAGACCCAGTACTTC
CASSTGQGGETQYF
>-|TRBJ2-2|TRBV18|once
TGTGCCAGCTCACCATCTAACGTCGACACCGGGGAGCTGTTTTTT
CASSPSNVDTGELFF
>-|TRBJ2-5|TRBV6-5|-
TGTGCCAGCAGTTTCCCTGGGCTGGAGACCCAGTACTTC
CASSFPGLETQYF
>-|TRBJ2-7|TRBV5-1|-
TGCGCCAGCAGCCCCGGGACCTGGGACGAGCAGTACTTC
CASSPGTWDEQYF
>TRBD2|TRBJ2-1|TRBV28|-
TGTGCCAGCAGTTCGCATGGACTAGCCCTCAATGAGCAGTTCTTC
CASSSHGLALNEQFF
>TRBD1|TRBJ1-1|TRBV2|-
TGTGCCACTCGACAGGGGACGGACACTGAAGCTTTCTTT
CATRQGTDTEAFF
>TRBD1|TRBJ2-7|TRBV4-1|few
TGCGCCAGCAGCCAAGATTCGGACAGGGGGTTCAGCTACGAGCAGTACTTC
CASSQDSDRGFSYEQYF
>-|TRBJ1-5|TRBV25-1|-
TGTGCCAGCAGGGGGGATAGCAATCAGCCCCAGCATTTT
CASRGDSNQPQHF
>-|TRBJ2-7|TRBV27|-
TGTGCCAGCAGTTTAACACGCTACCACGAGCAGTACTTC
CASSLTRYHEQYF
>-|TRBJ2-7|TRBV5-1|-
TGCGCCAGCAGCTTGGAGGGGAGCTCCTACGAGCAGTACTTC
CASSLEGSSYEQYF
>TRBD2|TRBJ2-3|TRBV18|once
TGTGCCAGCTCACCTTTAGCGGGAGTGAGCACAGATACGCAGTATTTT
CASSPLAGVSTDTQYF
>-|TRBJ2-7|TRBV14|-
TGTGCCAGCAGCCGGGACTGGGGGAAGCAGTACTTC
CASSRDWGKQYF
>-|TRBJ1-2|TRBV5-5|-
TGTGCCAGCAGCGTCACATGGGCCGGAAACTATGGCTACACCTTC
CASSVTWAGNYGYTF
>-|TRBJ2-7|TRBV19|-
TGTGCCAGTAGTATAGTTCCTAGATTCTCCTCCGAGCAGTACTTC
CASSIVPRFSSEQYF
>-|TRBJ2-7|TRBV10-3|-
TGTGCCATCACATGGGGGGAAGGGTACGAGCAGTACTTC
CAITWGEGYEQYF
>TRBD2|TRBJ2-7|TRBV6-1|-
TGTGCCAGCAGTGAGGGCGGGAGTAACATATACGAGCAGTACTTC
CASSEGGSNIYEQYF